This TCR beta chain was sequenced during a study of post-analysis software for immune sequencing data. Study as a whole: Relapsing-remitting, secondary progressive and progressive-relapsing forms made up the multiple sclerosis disease courses.

After removal of 0 bases from V and 4 bases from J, the junction contained 6 bases not matched to a gene. This CDR3 comprises 15 residues. From germline, CDR1 is SGHDT and CDR2 YYEEEE. Study-wide points: When patients were compared with controls, 4 or 5 TRBV segments were more frequent, TRBV5-6, TRBV5-1 and TRBV20-1 among them. Multiple sclerosis was associated with a significant reduction in normalized Chao1 diversity relative to controls.

Concerning this clonotype itself: What it binds is not known.

Unique molecular identifiers tagged the TCR beta cDNA libraries. There were about 0.85 to 10 million T cells, and 510,000 or so cDNA molecules came from them. One entry per CDR3 protein results from TCRdb running MiXCR on the PCR reads. This table has 750,000 to 900,000 distinct CDR3 sequences, around 42% appearing once. Sequenced sample: blood. J is TRBJ1-2 and V is TRBV5-6, with 7 bases fitting TRBD1. This TCR came from a girl aged 5-17 years with multiple sclerosis. DNA of the CDR3: TGTGCCAGCAGCTTGGAAACCGGGACAGTCTATGGCTACACCTTC. The encoded protein is CASSLETGTVYGYTF.